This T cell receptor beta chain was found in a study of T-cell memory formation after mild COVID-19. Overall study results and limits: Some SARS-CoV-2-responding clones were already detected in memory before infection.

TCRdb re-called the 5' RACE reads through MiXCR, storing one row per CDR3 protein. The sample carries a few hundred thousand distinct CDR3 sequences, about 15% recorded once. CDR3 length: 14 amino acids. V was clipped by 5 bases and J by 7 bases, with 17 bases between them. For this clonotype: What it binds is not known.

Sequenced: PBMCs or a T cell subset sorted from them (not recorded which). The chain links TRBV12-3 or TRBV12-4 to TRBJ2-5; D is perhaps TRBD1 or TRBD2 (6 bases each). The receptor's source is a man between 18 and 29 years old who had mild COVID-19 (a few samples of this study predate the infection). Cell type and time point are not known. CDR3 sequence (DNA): TGTGCCAGCAGTCTGAGTAGCGGAGGGGGGACCCAGTACTTC. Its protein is CASSLSSGGGTQYF.